These T cell receptor beta chains were read from a single sample in a study of human T cells and chemical hapten exposure. MiXCR was run by TCRdb on the RACE reads, yielding one entry per CDR3 protein. Of a few hundred thousand distinct CDR3 sequences in the sample, approximately 8.4% were seen once. The specimen was whole blood, collected in connection with sensitization to the hapten diphenylcyclopropenone (DPC). The receptor set was obtained from a woman in her thirties or forties with alopecia areata. Some clones in this sample may be carry-over from other donors' samples. Both conserved end residues are part of each CDR3. D genes are given only for firm matches. For some rows the clone size is stated as once, few or many, or as a class when expanded; others skip it.

clone size	D gene	V gene	J gene	CDR3 protein	CDR3 DNA
many	TRBD2	TRBV6-2/TRBV6-3	TRBJ2-1	CASTLSSGRAGTYNEQFF	TGTGCCAGCACCCTTTCTAGCGGGAGGGCGGGTACCTACAATGAGCAGTTCTTC
NA	TRBD2	TRBV7-3	TRBJ2-3	CASSPGTSAFTDTQYF	TGTGCCAGCAGCCCTGGGACTAGCGCCTTCACAGATACGCAGTATTTT
NA	TRBD2	TRBV5-1	TRBJ2-7	CASSPAGTSGTYEQYF	TGCGCCAGCAGCCCCGCCGGGACTAGCGGGACCTACGAGCAGTACTTC
NA	TRBD2	TRBV20-1	TRBJ2-1	CSASLLAGANNEQFF	TGCAGTGCTAGTCTTCTAGCGGGAGCCAACAATGAGCAGTTCTTC
NA	TRBD1	TRBV12-3/TRBV12-4	TRBJ2-1	CASSLDRGFYNEQFF	TGTGCCAGCAGTTTGGACAGGGGATTCTACAATGAGCAGTTCTTC
many	TRBD1	TRBV5-1	TRBJ2-3	CASSLKGAYTDTQYF	TGCGCCAGCAGCTTGAAGGGGGCCTACACAGATACGCAGTATTTT
many	NA	TRBV10-3	TRBJ1-2	CAISESRPTALYGYTF	TGTGCCATCAGTGAGTCGAGGCCGACAGCCCTCTATGGCTACACCTTC
many	TRBD1	TRBV6-5	TRBJ2-2	CASSWGQGAGELFF	TGTGCCAGCAGTTGGGGACAGGGAGCCGGGGAGCTGTTTTTT
few	TRBD1	TRBV9	TRBJ2-2	CASSVQGAAGELFF	TGTGCCAGCAGCGTACAGGGGGCGGCCGGGGAGCTGTTTTTT
few	NA	TRBV29-1	TRBJ2-6	CSVGYGPASGANVLTF	TGCAGCGTTGGGTACGGTCCCGCCTCTGGGGCCAACGTCCTGACTTTC
many	NA	TRBV12-3/TRBV12-4	TRBJ2-3	CASTKSGWTTDTQYF	TGTGCCAGCACCAAAAGCGGGTGGACCACAGATACGCAGTATTTT
few	NA	TRBV6-6	TRBJ1-1	CASSYSPGRNTEAFF	TGTGCCAGCAGTTACTCACCAGGGAGGAACACTGAAGCTTTCTTT
few	NA	TRBV3-1	TRBJ2-1	CASSLRDTLTGYNEQFF	TGTGCCAGCAGCTTACGGGACACCCTCACGGGCTACAATGAGCAGTTCTTC
NA	TRBD2	TRBV9	TRBJ2-2	CASSPGTSGSLDTGELFF	TGTGCCAGCAGCCCCGGGACTAGCGGGAGCTTGGACACCGGGGAGCTGTTTTTT
many	NA	TRBV6-2/TRBV6-3	TRBJ2-5	CASRRGETQYF	TGTGCCAGCAGACGGGGGGAGACCCAGTACTTC
NA	TRBD2	TRBV7-2	TRBJ2-1	CASSTRLAGEDEQFF	TGTGCCAGCAGCACGCGACTAGCGGGAGAGGATGAGCAGTTCTTC
NA	NA	TRBV5-6	TRBJ2-2	CASSLALTGTGELFF	TGTGCCAGCAGCTTAGCCCTAACCGGGACCGGGGAGCTGTTTTTT
few	TRBD2	TRBV29-1	TRBJ2-1	CSVTSESYNEQFF	TGCAGCGTCACTAGCGAGTCCTACAATGAGCAGTTCTTC
few	NA	TRBV7-9	TRBJ2-2	CASSAPQGRGTGELFF	TGTGCCAGCAGCGCCCCACAGGGGCGGGGCACCGGGGAGCTGTTTTTT
NA	NA	TRBV2	TRBJ2-1	CASSELRPISYNEQFF	TGTGCCAGCAGTGAACTGCGGCCGATTTCCTACAATGAGCAGTTCTTC
many	NA	TRBV7-8	TRBJ2-2	CASSLGQGALGRELFF	TGTGCCAGCAGCCTGGGACAAGGGGCGCTGGGTAGGGAGCTGTTTTTT
NA	NA	TRBV25-1	TRBJ2-1	CASSDPLTAYNEQFF	TGTGCCAGCAGTGACCCACTAACGGCCTACAATGAGCAGTTCTTC
NA	NA	TRBV10-3	TRBJ1-1	CAIQASEKNTEAFF	TGTGCCATCCAGGCCTCAGAGAAGAACACTGAAGCTTTCTTT
NA	NA	TRBV29-1	TRBJ1-5	CSRPVTGTGSNQPQHF	TGCAGCCGCCCAGTCACAGGTACAGGGAGCAATCAGCCCCAGCATTTT
NA	TRBD1	TRBV5-1	TRBJ1-1	CASSLRQGARGDAAFF	TGCGCCAGCAGCTTACGACAGGGGGCCCGAGGGGATGCAGCTTTCTTT
NA	NA	TRBV11-3	TRBJ2-1	CASSLAGQASGEQFF	TGTGCCAGCAGCTTAGCTGGGCAGGCCTCGGGTGAGCAGTTCTTC
many	NA	TRBV9	TRBJ2-1	CASSVGGTVNEQFF	TGTGCCAGCAGCGTGGGCGGGACAGTCAATGAGCAGTTCTTC
few	TRBD1	TRBV20-1	TRBJ2-7	CSASDRGAEQYF	TGCAGTGCTAGTGACAGGGGAGCCGAGCAGTACTTC
few	NA	TRBV4-1	TRBJ1-4	CASSQQGRVGGEKLFF	TGCGCCAGCAGCCAACAGGGCCGGGTAGGAGGTGAAAAACTGTTTTTT
many	TRBD2	TRBV4-2	TRBJ2-1	CASSQETSGAYNEQFF	TGTGCCAGCAGCCAAGAGACTAGCGGAGCCTACAATGAGCAGTTCTTC
few	TRBD1	TRBV28	TRBJ1-1	CASSQPRDRGREAFF	TGTGCCAGCAGTCAACCCCGGGACAGGGGGCGAGAAGCTTTCTTT
NA	TRBD2	TRBV27	TRBJ2-2	CASRPTSANTGELFF	TGTGCCAGCCGTCCGACTAGCGCGAACACCGGGGAGCTGTTTTTT
many	NA	TRBV6-5	TRBJ2-4	CASAASAKNIQYF	TGTGCCAGCGCTGCTTCAGCCAAAAACATTCAGTACTTC
many	NA	TRBV28	TRBJ2-4	CASSAGPLAKNIQYF	TGTGCCAGCAGTGCAGGACCCCTCGCCAAAAACATTCAGTACTTC
many	NA	TRBV7-2	TRBJ2-7	CASSLVLYEQYF	TGTGCCAGCAGCTTAGTTCTTTACGAGCAGTACTTC
few	NA	TRBV7-2	TRBJ2-1	CASSPAVGQKFF	TGTGCCAGCAGCCCAGCGGTAGGACAGAAATTCTTC
many	NA	TRBV29-1	TRBJ2-2	CSVGQAEGTKLFF	TGCAGCGTTGGGCAGGCAGAGGGGACAAAGCTGTTTTTT
few	NA	TRBV6-5	TRBJ1-1	CASIGGGDQAFF	TGTGCCAGCATCGGGGGAGGGGACCAAGCTTTCTTT
few	NA	TRBV20-1	TRBJ1-1	CSARPLGGMAARGTEAFF	TGCAGTGCTAGACCCCTAGGGGGAATGGCCGCCCGAGGCACTGAAGCTTTCTTT
many	TRBD1	TRBV2	TRBJ2-1	CASSVTGGGNEQFF	TGTGCCAGCAGTGTGACAGGGGGCGGGAATGAGCAGTTCTTC
few	TRBD1	TRBV5-1	TRBJ1-6	CASRSNRGSSNSPLHF	TGCGCCAGCAGAAGCAACAGGGGGTCAAGTAATTCACCCCTCCACTTT
few	NA	TRBV7-2	TRBJ1-5	CASSLEQGGQPQHF	TGTGCCAGCAGCTTAGAGCAGGGCGGCCAGCCCCAGCATTTT
many	TRBD2	TRBV20-1	TRBJ2-1	CSATSGSWDEQFF	TGCAGTGCGACTAGCGGGAGCTGGGATGAGCAGTTCTTC
few	NA	TRBV7-9	TRBJ1-4	CASSSRGANEKLFF	TGTGCCAGCAGCTCCAGGGGTGCTAATGAAAAACTGTTTTTT
NA	TRBD2	TRBV20-1	TRBJ2-1	CSAGTSGSYNEQFF	TGCAGTGCTGGGACTAGCGGGTCATACAATGAGCAGTTCTTC
few	NA	TRBV4-3	TRBJ2-7	CASSQDLSRGGEQYF	TGCGCCAGCAGCCAAGATCTTTCCAGGGGAGGAGAGCAGTACTTC
NA	NA	TRBV4-2	TRBJ2-5	CASSQGEQETQYF	TGTGCCAGCAGCCAAGGCGAGCAAGAGACCCAGTACTTC
many	NA	TRBV27	TRBJ2-1	CASSHPRRSYNEQFF	TGTGCCAGCTCCCACCCCCGACGCTCCTACAATGAGCAGTTCTTC
few	NA	TRBV5-1	TRBJ2-3	CASSWDASTDTQYF	TGCGCCAGCAGCTGGGACGCTAGCACAGATACGCAGTATTTT
NA	NA	TRBV6-1	TRBJ2-7	CANNSQASSYEQYF	TGTGCCAATAACTCACAAGCAAGCTCCTACGAGCAGTACTTC
NA	TRBD1	TRBV18	TRBJ2-1	CASSPRSGTGDNEQFF	TGTGCCAGCTCACCACGGAGCGGGACAGGGGACAATGAGCAGTTCTTC
NA	NA	TRBV28	TRBJ1-5	CASSRDRWRLNQPQHF	TGTGCCAGCAGTAGGGACCGATGGAGACTCAATCAGCCCCAGCATTTT